The 16 T cell receptor beta chains in this list originate from one sample, sequenced in a study of neoadjuvant anti-PD-1 for oral cavity cancer. Time point described: after neoadjuvant nivolumab, at surgical resection. Some clones are missing from TCRdb's copy, which holds only in-frame ones; the method was immunoSEQ multiplex PCR. The sample records roughly 32,000 clones, roughly 85% being singletons. Here the sequenced sample was PBMCs, taken after nivolumab (anti-PD-1) treatment. Every receptor here comes from a person aged 35 to 85 with oral cavity squamous cell carcinoma.

CDR3 DNA sequence: TGTGCCAGCAGTGACTCGGCAAACAGGGAGGCCGGGGAGCTGTTTTTT. Translated: CASSDSANREAGELFF. V is TRBV6-4 and J is TRBJ2-2, with D perhaps given as TRBD1 or TRBD2 (6 bases each). This CDR3 comprises 16 residues. The V end lost 0 bases, the J end lost 6 bases, and 14 bases lay between the germline ends. Germline values: CDR1 MRHNA, CDR2 SNTAGT.

V is TRBV6-4 and J is TRBJ2-3, with D uncertain. The germline gives CDR1 MRHNA, CDR2 SNTAGT. V lost 10 bases, J lost 4 bases, and 15 bases lay in between. The CDR3 runs 13 residues. Here the CDR3 DNA reads TGTGCCACCTCAGGAGACGAGTCAGATACGCAGTATTTT. This encodes CATSGDESDTQYF.

V usage is TRBV9 and J usage is TRBJ1-1; D remains unclear. Trimming left V 3 bases short and J 1 base short, with 4 bases between. Germline V gene lookup returns CDR1 SGDLS and CDR2 YYNGEE. The CDR3 is 12 amino acids. The CDR3 DNA reads as TGTGCCAGCAGCGCCCAGAACACTGAAGCTTTCTTT. It is translated as CASSAQNTEAFF.

The rearrangement joins TRBV29-1 to TRBJ1-5, with D perhaps TRBD1 (6 bases). This CDR3 region has 14 residues. The V end lost 5 bases, the J end lost 0 bases, and 11 bases lay between the germline ends. Germline lookup yields CDR1 SQVTM and CDR2 ANQGSEA. CDR3 protein: CSVSTGSSNQPQHF. The DNA for the CDR3 is TGCAGCGTTTCCACAGGGTCTAGCAATCAGCCCCAGCATTTT.

V is TRBV7-2 and J is TRBJ1-2; D call uncertain. The germline V gene encodes CDR1 SGHTA and CDR2 FQGNSA. V lost 6 bases and J 2 bases, leaving 13 bases between the germline ends. This CDR3 region has 14 residues. As DNA, the CDR3 is TGTGCCAGCAGACAAAACGGCCGAAACTATGGCTACACCTTC. Translation: CASRQNGRNYGYTF.

The V gene is TRBV6-5, the J gene TRBJ1-1; 10 bases fit TRBD1. The germline V gene has CDR1 MNHEY and CDR2 SVGAGI. V was pared by 5 bases and J by 5 bases, with 5 bases of the junction left unmatched. The CDR3 runs 14 residues. In DNA form, the CDR3 reads TGTGCCAGCAGTACGGGACAGGGGTGGACTGAAGCTTTCTTT. Translated, it gives CASSTGQGWTEAFF.

This chain links TRBV5-4 with TRBJ1-4; 7 positions agree with TRBD1. The CDR3 extends over 17 amino acids. With 3 bases clipped from V and 8 bases from J, the junction kept 16 bases outside the gene matches. CDR1 is SGHNT and CDR2 is YYREEE in the germline V gene (reference sequence). The CDR3 DNA is TGTGCCAGCAGCTCGGGAGCCCCAGGGGGGAGCTTGGAAAAACTGTTTTTT. Translation gives CASSSGAPGGSLEKLFF.

CDR3 region: CASAGGYNTGELFF. The CDR3 region has the DNA TGTGCCAGTGCGGGAGGGTACAACACCGGGGAGCTGTTTTTT. The J gene is TRBJ2-2, the V gene TRBV2; 9 nucleotides agree with TRBD2. Trimming took 9 bases from V and 2 from J; bases not matched to a gene: 4. The CDR3 sequence is 14 residues long. Germline V gene lookup returns CDR1 SNHLY and CDR2 FYNNEI.

The chain has TRBV5-1 and TRBJ2-5; TRBD2 matches 8 bases. This CDR3 region has 16 residues. J gave up 2 bases and V 0 bases, and 6 bases lay outside the gene matches. CDR1 SGHRS and CDR2 YFSETQ come from the germline V gene. Here the CDR3 DNA reads TGCGCCAGCAGCTTGGCACCCACTAGCGGTCAAGAGACCCAGTACTTC. The encoded protein is CASSLAPTSGQETQYF. Full variable domain (remainder filled in from reference TRBV5-1 and TRBJ2-5): KAGVTQTPRYLIKTRGQQVTLSCSPISGHRSVSWYQQTPGQGLQFLFEYFSETQRNKGNFPGRFSGRQFSNSRSEMNVSTLELGDSALYLCASSLAPTSGQETQYFGPGTRLLVL.

The V and J genes are TRBV5-1 and TRBJ2-3; D gene unclear. CDR3 size: 14 residues. The V gene's germline CDR1 is SGHRS and CDR2 YFSETQ. Trimming took off 0 bases at V and 2 bases at J, with 7 bases between the two ends. Here the CDR3 DNA reads TGCGCCAGCAGCTTGGAACCGAACACAGATACGCAGTATTTT. Translating it yields CASSLEPNTDTQYF.

The chain employs TRBV11-2 and TRBJ2-5; perhaps TRBD2 as D (5 bases). V lost 2 bases, J lost 5 bases, and 21 bases lay in between. The CDR3 extends over 17 amino acids. Germline CDR1 SGHAT, CDR2 FQNNGV. CDR3 residues: CASSLFGSGPRGETQYF. The CDR3 nucleotides are TGTGCCAGCAGCTTATTCGGCTCAGGACCACGCGGGGAGACCCAGTACTTC.

In its sample, this clone was seen once. This chain uses TRBV13 with TRBJ2-7, with 7 positions matching TRBD1. Germline V gene data show CDR1 as PRHDT and CDR2 as FYEKMQ (reference sequence). The junction had 10 bases not matched to a gene; V was cut back by 5 bases and J by 3 bases. This CDR3 spans 15 amino acids. The CDR3 is CASSVYPDRSYEQYF. CDR3 nucleotide sequence: TGTGCCAGCAGCGTCTACCCGGACAGGAGCTACGAGCAGTACTTC.

V and J are TRBV7-8 and TRBJ1-1; maybe TRBD1 (5 bases). CDR1 and CDR2 (germline): SGHVS, FQNEAQ. The V gene lost 3 bases and the J gene lost 6 bases, with 8 bases spanning the gap. The CDR3 spans 12 residues. The CDR3 protein is CASSFLGAEAFF. In DNA form, the CDR3 reads TGTGCCAGCAGCTTTTTAGGGGCTGAAGCTTTCTTT.

The chain employs TRBV2 and TRBJ1-2; D gene unclear. Germline assignment: CDR1 SNHLY and CDR2 FYNNEI. CDR3 length: 13 residues. V lost 3 bases to trimming and J lost 8 bases, with 13 bases between them. CDR3 sequence (DNA): TGTGCCAGCAGTGACCGGACCTCTGGGGGCTACACCTTC. As protein: CASSDRTSGGYTF.

This chain links TRBV6-5 with TRBJ1-1; D possibly corresponds to TRBD1 (6 bases). The germline V gene has CDR1 MNHEY and CDR2 SVGAGI. Trimming took off 7 bases at V and 1 base at J, with 13 bases between the two ends. The CDR3 length is 14 residues. In DNA form, the CDR3 reads TGTGCCAGCACCTGGACAGCGCGGAACACTGAAGCTTTCTTT. Translating gives CASTWTARNTEAFF.

The rearrangement links TRBV11-3 to TRBJ2-3; D gene unclear. Germline CDR1 reads SGHNT; CDR2 reads YENEEA. V was clipped by 3 bases and J by 3 bases, with 7 bases between them. There are 13 residues in the CDR3. CDR3 sequence: CASSLGPTDTQYF. For the CDR3, the DNA is TGTGCCAGCAGCTTGGGCCCGACAGATACGCAGTATTTT.